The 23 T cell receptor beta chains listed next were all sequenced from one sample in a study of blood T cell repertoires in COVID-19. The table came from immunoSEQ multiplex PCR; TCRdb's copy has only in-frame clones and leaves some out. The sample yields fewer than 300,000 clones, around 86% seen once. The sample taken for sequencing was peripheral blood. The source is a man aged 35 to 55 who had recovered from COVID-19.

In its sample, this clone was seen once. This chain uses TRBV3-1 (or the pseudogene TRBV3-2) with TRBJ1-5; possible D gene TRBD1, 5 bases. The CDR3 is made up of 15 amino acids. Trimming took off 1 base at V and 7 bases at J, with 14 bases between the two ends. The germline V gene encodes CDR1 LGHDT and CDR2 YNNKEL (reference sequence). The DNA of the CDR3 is TGTGCCAGCAGCCAAGGGCTCGGGGCGGGACAGCCCCAGCATTTT. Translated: CASSQGLGAGQPQHF.

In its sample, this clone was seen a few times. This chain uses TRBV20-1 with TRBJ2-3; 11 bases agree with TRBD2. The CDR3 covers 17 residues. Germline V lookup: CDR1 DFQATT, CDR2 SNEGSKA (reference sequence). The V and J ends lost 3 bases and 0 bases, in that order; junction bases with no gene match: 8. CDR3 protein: CSASSGGAPASTDTQYF. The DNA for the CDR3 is TGCAGTGCTAGTAGCGGGGGGGCACCCGCTAGCACAGATACGCAGTATTTT.

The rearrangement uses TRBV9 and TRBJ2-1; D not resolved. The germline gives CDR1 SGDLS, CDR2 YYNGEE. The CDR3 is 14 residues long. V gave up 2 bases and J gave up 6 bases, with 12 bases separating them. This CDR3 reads CASSVPRAGNEQFF. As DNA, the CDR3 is TGTGCCAGCAGCGTCCCCCGAGCAGGCAATGAGCAGTTCTTC.

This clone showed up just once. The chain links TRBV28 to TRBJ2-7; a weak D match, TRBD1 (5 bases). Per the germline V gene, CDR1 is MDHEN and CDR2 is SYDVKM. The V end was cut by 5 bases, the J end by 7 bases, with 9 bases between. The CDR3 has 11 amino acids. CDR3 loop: CASSQGKEQYF. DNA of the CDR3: TGTGCCAGCAGTCAGGGAAAGGAGCAGTACTTC.

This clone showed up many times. CDR3 protein: CASSFRSHEQFF. The DNA for the CDR3 is TGTGCCAGCAGTTTTAGGAGCCATGAGCAGTTCTTC. The V gene is TRBV12-3 or TRBV12-4, the J gene TRBJ2-1, with no clear D. This CDR3 spans 12 amino acids. Trimming left V 3 bases short and J 8 bases short, with 8 bases between.

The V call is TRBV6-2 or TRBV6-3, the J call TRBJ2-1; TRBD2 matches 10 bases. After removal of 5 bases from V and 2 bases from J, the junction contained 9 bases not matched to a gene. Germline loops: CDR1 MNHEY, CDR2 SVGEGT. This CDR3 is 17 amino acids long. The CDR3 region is CASSQAGGFRPYNEQFF. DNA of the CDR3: TGTGCCAGCAGTCAAGCGGGAGGGTTTCGGCCCTACAATGAGCAGTTCTTC.

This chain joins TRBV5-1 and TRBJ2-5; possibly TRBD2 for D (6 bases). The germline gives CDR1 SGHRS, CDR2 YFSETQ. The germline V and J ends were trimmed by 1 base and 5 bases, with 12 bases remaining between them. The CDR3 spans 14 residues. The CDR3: CASSLRGAGETQYF. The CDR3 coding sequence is TGCGCCAGCAGCTTGAGAGGGGCGGGGGAGACCCAGTACTTC.

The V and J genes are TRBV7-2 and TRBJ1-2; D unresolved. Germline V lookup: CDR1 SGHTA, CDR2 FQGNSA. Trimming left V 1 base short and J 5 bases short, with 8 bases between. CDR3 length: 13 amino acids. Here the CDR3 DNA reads TGTGCCAGCAGCTTAGACAGAGCTTATGGCTACACCTTC. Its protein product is CASSLDRAYGYTF.

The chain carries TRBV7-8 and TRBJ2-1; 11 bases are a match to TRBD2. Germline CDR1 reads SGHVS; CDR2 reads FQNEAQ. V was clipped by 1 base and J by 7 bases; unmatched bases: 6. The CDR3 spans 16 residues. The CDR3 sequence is CASSLGRGLAENEQFF. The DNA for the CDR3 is TGTGCCAGCAGCTTAGGAAGGGGACTAGCGGAAAATGAGCAGTTCTTC.

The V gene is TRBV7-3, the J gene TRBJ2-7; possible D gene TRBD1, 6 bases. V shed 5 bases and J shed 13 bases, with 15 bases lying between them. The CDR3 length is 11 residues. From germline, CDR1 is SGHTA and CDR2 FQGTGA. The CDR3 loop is CASSGWTDLYF. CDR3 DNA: TGTGCCAGCAGCGGCTGGACAGACCTTTACTTC. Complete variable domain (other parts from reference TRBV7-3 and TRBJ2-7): GAGVSQTPSNKVTEKGKYVELRCDPISGHTALYWYRQSLGQGPEFLIYFQGTGAADDSGLPNDRFFAVRPEGSVSTLKIQRTERGDSAVYLCASSGWTDLYFGPGTRLTVT.

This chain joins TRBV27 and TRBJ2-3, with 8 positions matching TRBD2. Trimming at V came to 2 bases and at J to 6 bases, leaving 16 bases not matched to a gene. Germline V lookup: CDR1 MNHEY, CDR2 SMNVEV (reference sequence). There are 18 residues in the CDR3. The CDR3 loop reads CASSLGESGSARRDTQYF. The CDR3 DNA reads TGTGCCAGCAGTTTAGGGGAGAGCGGGAGCGCTAGGCGTGATACGCAGTATTTT.

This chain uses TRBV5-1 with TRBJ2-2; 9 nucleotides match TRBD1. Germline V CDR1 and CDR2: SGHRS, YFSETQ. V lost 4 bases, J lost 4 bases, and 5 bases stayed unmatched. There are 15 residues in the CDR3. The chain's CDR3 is CASSPGTGSTGELFF. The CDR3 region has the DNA TGCGCCAGCAGCCCGGGGACAGGGAGCACCGGGGAGCTGTTTTTT.

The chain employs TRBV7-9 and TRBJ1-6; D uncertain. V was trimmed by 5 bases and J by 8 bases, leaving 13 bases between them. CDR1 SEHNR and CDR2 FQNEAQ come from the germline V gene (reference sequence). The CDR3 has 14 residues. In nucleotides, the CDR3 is TGTGCCAGCAGCCCCACCGGGATCTATTCACCCCTCCACTTT. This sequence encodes CASSPTGIYSPLHF.

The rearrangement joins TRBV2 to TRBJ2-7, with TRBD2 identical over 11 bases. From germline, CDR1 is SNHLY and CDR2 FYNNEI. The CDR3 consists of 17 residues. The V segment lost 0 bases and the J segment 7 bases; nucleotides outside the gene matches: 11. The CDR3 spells CASSEAWGLAVFSEQYF. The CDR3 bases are TGTGCCAGCAGTGAAGCGTGGGGACTAGCGGTCTTCTCGGAGCAGTACTTC.

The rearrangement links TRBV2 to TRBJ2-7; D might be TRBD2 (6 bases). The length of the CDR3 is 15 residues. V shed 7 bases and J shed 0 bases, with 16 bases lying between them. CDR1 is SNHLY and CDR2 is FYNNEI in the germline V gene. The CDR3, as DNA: TGTGCCAGCAAGGGCTGGGGGGTCAGCTCCTACGAGCAGTACTTC. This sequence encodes CASKGWGVSSYEQYF.

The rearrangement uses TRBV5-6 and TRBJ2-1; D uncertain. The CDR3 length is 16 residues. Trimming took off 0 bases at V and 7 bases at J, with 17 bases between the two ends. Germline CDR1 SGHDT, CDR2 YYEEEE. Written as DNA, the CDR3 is TGTGCCAGCAGCTTGGACAGACCCCTACTCTGGAATGAGCAGTTCTTC. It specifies CASSLDRPLLWNEQFF.

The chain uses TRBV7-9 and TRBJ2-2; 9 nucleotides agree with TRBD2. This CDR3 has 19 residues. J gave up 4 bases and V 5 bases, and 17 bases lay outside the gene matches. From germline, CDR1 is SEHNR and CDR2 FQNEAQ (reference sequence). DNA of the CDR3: TGTGCCAGCAGCGCTGCCGGGACTAGCCAGACCCCGAGCACCGGGGAGCTGTTTTTT. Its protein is CASSAAGTSQTPSTGELFF. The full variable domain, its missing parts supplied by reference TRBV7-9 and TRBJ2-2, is DTGVSQNPRHKITKRGQNVTFRCDPISEHNRLYWYRQTLGQGPEFLTYFQNEAQLEKSRLLSDRFSAERPKGSFSTLEIQRTEQGDSAMYLCASSAAGTSQTPSTGELFFGEGSRLTVL.

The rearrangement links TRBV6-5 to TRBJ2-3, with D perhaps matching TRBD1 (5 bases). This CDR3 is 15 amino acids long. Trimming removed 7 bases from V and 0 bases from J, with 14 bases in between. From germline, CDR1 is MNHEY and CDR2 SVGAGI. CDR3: CASTLTDTSTDTQYF. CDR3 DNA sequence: TGTGCCAGCACCTTGACAGATACTAGCACAGATACGCAGTATTTT.

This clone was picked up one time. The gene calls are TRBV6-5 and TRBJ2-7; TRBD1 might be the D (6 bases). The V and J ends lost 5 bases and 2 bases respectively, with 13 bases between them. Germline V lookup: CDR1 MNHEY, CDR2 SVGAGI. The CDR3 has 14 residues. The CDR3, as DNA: TGTGCCAGCAGTCGCTTACAGGGTACCTACGAGCAGTACTTC. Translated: CASSRLQGTYEQYF.

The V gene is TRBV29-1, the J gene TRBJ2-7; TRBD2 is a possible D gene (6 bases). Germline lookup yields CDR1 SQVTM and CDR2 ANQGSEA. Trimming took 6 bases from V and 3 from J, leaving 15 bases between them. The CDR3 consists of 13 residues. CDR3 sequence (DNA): TGCAGCGTCAAAAAAGGGACTGACTACGAGCAGTACTTC. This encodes CSVKKGTDYEQYF.

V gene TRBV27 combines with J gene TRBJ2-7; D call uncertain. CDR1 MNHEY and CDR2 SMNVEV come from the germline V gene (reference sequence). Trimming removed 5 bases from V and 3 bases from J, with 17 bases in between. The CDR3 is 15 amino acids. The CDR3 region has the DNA TGTGCCAGCAGTCTCCAGCTGCGGAGAAACTACGAGCAGTACTTC. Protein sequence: CASSLQLRRNYEQYF.

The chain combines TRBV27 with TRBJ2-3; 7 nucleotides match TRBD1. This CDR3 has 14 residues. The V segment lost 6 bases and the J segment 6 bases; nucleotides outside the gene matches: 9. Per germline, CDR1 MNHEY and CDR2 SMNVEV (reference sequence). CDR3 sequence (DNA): TGTGCCAGCAGGCCAGGACAGGAAGGGGATACGCAGTATTTT. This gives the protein CASRPGQEGDTQYF.

DNA for the CDR3: TGTGCCAGCAGTTGGAGGGGAGCCCCTCAGCCCCAGCATTTT. It is translated as CASSWRGAPQPQHF. The chain employs TRBV28 and TRBJ1-5, with a tentative D call TRBD1 (5 bases). CDR1 is MDHEN and CDR2 is SYDVKM in the germline V gene. V lost 4 bases to trimming and J lost 6 bases, with 13 bases between them. The CDR3 has 14 residues. Complete variable domain (other parts from reference TRBV28 and TRBJ1-5): DVKVTQSSRYLVKRTGEKVFLECVQDMDHENMFWYRQDPGLGLRLIYFSYDVKMKEKGDIPEGYSVSREKKERFSLILESASTNQTSMYLCASSWRGAPQPQHFGDGTRLSIL.